These T cell receptor beta chains were read from a single sample in a study of cytomegalovirus exposure and HLA in healthy donors. This table comes from immunoSEQ multiplex PCR, and its TCRdb copy is limited to in-frame clones, with some not included. The sample includes about 110,000 clones, around 73% of them seen just once. Source material: PBMCs. These receptor sequences come from a man aged 30-40 years in good health and CMV-seronegative. The CDR3 runs from the conserved cysteine through the conserved F or W. A D gene is named only where the DNA matches it firmly. Size tells how often a clone was seen (once, few, many) or the class of an expanded clone, and some rows leave it out.

D gene	clone size	J gene	V gene	CDR3 length	CDR3 protein	CDR3 DNA
TRBD1	.	TRBJ1-4	TRBV5-1	13	CASSAGTEEKLFF	TGCGCCAGCAGCGCGGGGACAGAGGAAAAACTGTTTTTT
TRBD1	.	TRBJ1-1	TRBV27	15	CASSLGDRMNTEAFF	TGTGCCAGCAGTTTGGGGGACAGGATGAACACTGAAGCTTTCTTT
TRBD1	few	TRBJ1-2	TRBV28	13	CASSRTGLGGYTF	TGTGCCAGCAGTCGGACAGGGTTAGGGGGCTACACCTTC
.	few	TRBJ2-1	TRBV9	15	CASSVTARGKDEQFF	TGTGCCAGCAGCGTAACGGCGCGGGGAAAGGATGAGCAGTTCTTC
.	.	TRBJ2-5	TRBV7-9	11	CASSSGETQYF	TGTGCCAGCAGCTCCGGAGAGACCCAGTACTTC
.	.	TRBJ2-5	TRBV28	15	CASSLPRVSRETQYF	TGTGCCAGCAGCTTACCGCGGGTCTCGCGGGAGACCCAGTACTTC
.	.	TRBJ2-2	TRBV27	14	CASSFGGWGGELFF	TGTGCCAGCAGTTTCGGGGGTTGGGGCGGGGAGCTGTTTTTT
.	few	TRBJ1-5	TRBV4-1	14	CASSQDRGIQPQHF	TGCGCCAGCAGCCAAGATCGAGGTATTCAGCCCCAGCATTTT
.	.	TRBJ2-7	TRBV19	14	CASRMGGQLSEQYF	TGTGCCAGTAGGATGGGTGGACAGCTGAGCGAGCAGTACTTC
TRBD1	once	TRBJ2-1	TRBV5-1	13	CASSGDSYNEQFF	TGCGCCAGCAGCGGGGACAGCTACAATGAGCAGTTCTTC
.	.	TRBJ2-2	TRBV5-1	13	CASTPEATGELFF	TGCGCCAGCACCCCTGAGGCCACCGGGGAGCTGTTTTTT
.	.	TRBJ2-3	TRBV2	14	CASSPGLAGDTQYF	TGTGCCAGCAGCCCCGGACTTGCGGGGGATACGCAGTATTTT
TRBD1	.	TRBJ1-2	TRBV28	15	CATTNVDRVLLGYTF	TGTGCCACCACCAACGTCGACAGGGTCCTCCTCGGCTACACCTTC
.	.	TRBJ1-5	TRBV2	13	CASSTGGNQPQHF	TGTGCCTCCTCAACCGGGGGCAATCAGCCCCAGCATTTT
TRBD2	.	TRBJ2-5	TRBV2	13	CASSGDYQETQYF	TGTGCCAGCAGTGGGGACTATCAAGAGACCCAGTACTTC
TRBD1	.	TRBJ1-4	TRBV27	14	CASSRRTGQEKLFF	TGTGCCAGCAGTCGAAGGACAGGGCAAGAAAAACTGTTTTTT
.	.	TRBJ2-1	TRBV19	14	CASSLTPSPLEQFF	TGTGCCAGTAGTCTAACCCCTAGTCCCCTTGAGCAGTTCTTC
TRBD1	once	TRBJ2-7	TRBV5-1	15	CASSYGTGVSYEQYF	TGCGCCAGCAGCTACGGAACAGGGGTGTCCTACGAGCAGTACTTC
.	.	TRBJ1-2	TRBV9	14	CASSVAQDYYGYTF	TGTGCCAGCAGCGTAGCGCAGGACTACTATGGCTACACCTTC
.	.	TRBJ1-2	TRBV20-1	11	CSAAGDYGYTF	TGCAGTGCTGCAGGGGACTATGGCTACACCTTC
TRBD2	.	TRBJ2-3	TRBV25-1	18	CASSESTRREGRADTQYF	TGTGCCAGCAGTGAATCCACCCGGCGGGAGGGCCGGGCAGATACGCAGTATTTT
.	.	TRBJ2-7	TRBV7-9	15	CASSLEGPGVYEQYF	TGTGCCAGCAGCTTAGAGGGGCCAGGGGTCTACGAGCAGTACTTC
TRBD1	.	TRBJ1-3	TRBV7-6	20	CASSLAAWTGDLNSGNTIYF	TGTGCCAGCAGCTTAGCCGCTTGGACAGGGGACTTAAACTCTGGAAACACCATATATTTT
TRBD1	.	TRBJ2-7	TRBV5-6	16	CASSLVGGTGGLEQYF	TGTGCCAGCAGCTTGGTAGGGGGGACAGGGGGCCTCGAGCAGTACTTC
.	.	TRBJ2-3	TRBV14	14	CASSREWSLDTQYF	TGTGCCAGCAGCCGTGAGTGGAGTTTGGATACGCAGTATTTT
.	.	TRBJ2-1	TRBV7-2	12	CASSFASNEQFF	TGTGCCAGCAGCTTCGCCAGCAATGAGCAGTTCTTC
TRBD1	.	TRBJ1-6	TRBV5-1	14	CASSLGQGFSPLHF	TGCGCCAGCAGCTTGGGACAGGGGTTCTCACCCCTCCACTTT
TRBD2	.	TRBJ2-7	TRBV5-6	14	CASSPAGGPYEQYF	TGTGCCAGCAGCCCAGCGGGAGGGCCCTACGAGCAGTACTTC
TRBD1	.	TRBJ1-3	TRBV5-1	15	CASSFQGALGNTIYF	TGCGCCAGCAGCTTCCAGGGGGCGCTTGGAAACACCATATATTTT
.	.	TRBJ1-2	TRBV10-1	15	CASSEGGEGAKGYTF	TGCGCCAGCAGTGAGGGGGGGGAAGGGGCGAAGGGCTACACCTTC
TRBD2	.	TRBJ2-3	TRBV7-9	18	CASSPPGLAGGFTDTQYF	TGTGCCAGCAGCCCGCCCGGACTAGCGGGAGGATTCACAGATACGCAGTATTTT
.	.	TRBJ2-7	TRBV5-4	12	CASSSGGYEQYF	TGTGCCAGCAGCTCTGGCGGCTACGAGCAGTACTTC
.	.	TRBJ2-7	TRBV29-1	12	CSVEEPRGEQYF	TGCAGCGTTGAAGAGCCGCGGGGCGAGCAGTACTTC
.	.	TRBJ2-3	TRBV6-6	15	CASSPRTQSTDTQYF	TGTGCCAGCAGCCCGCGGACACAAAGCACAGATACGCAGTATTTT
TRBD1	.	TRBJ2-1	TRBV5-5	15	CASSFDRGNYNEQFF	TGTGCCAGCAGCTTTGACAGGGGGAACTACAATGAGCAGTTCTTC
TRBD2	.	TRBJ2-1	TRBV27	15	CASSLLAGGPHEQFF	TGTGCCAGCAGCCTCCTAGCGGGAGGGCCCCATGAGCAGTTCTTC
TRBD2	few	TRBJ2-1	TRBV9	20	CASSAPAGLAGFSSYNEQFF	TGTGCCAGCAGCGCACCAGCGGGACTAGCGGGCTTTAGCTCCTACAATGAGCAGTTCTTC
.	few	TRBJ1-4	TRBV19	12	CASTPGGEKLFF	TGTGCCAGTACGCCAGGAGGGGAAAAACTGTTTTTT
TRBD2	.	TRBJ2-7	TRBV5-1	11	CASRVAGEQYF	TGCGCCAGCAGGGTAGCGGGGGAGCAGTACTTC
.	.	TRBJ1-4	TRBV10-3	14	CAISPGQDNEKLFF	TGTGCCATCAGCCCGGGACAAGACAATGAAAAACTGTTTTTT
.	.	TRBJ2-7	TRBV15	13	CATSRVAGHEQYF	TGTGCCACCAGCAGAGTGGCGGGGCACGAGCAGTACTTC
.	once	TRBJ1-3	TRBV5-4	15	CASSSGGHSGNTIYF	TGTGCCAGCAGCTCGGGGGGCCACTCTGGAAACACCATATATTTT
.	.	TRBJ2-7	TRBV7-9	16	CASSLTELGGSYEQYF	TGTGCCAGCAGCTTAACGGAATTGGGGGGCTCCTACGAGCAGTACTTC
.	few	TRBJ1-6	TRBV19	15	CASSNQGSYNSPLHF	TGTGCCAGTAGTAACCAGGGTTCCTATAATTCACCCCTCCACTTT
TRBD1	.	TRBJ2-3	TRBV10-2	19	CASSKNPGTGIVSTDTQYF	TGCGCCAGCAGTAAAAACCCCGGGACAGGGATAGTTAGCACAGATACGCAGTATTTT
.	once	TRBJ2-1	TRBV5-1	17	CASSLAVRGPSYNEQFF	TGCGCCAGCAGCTTGGCCGTGCGGGGACCCTCCTACAATGAGCAGTTCTTC
.	.	TRBJ1-1	TRBV7-3	14	CASSPHSGDTEAFF	TGTGCCAGCAGCCCTCATTCAGGGGACACTGAAGCTTTCTTT
.	.	TRBJ2-7	TRBV6-6	12	CASRGASYEQYF	TGTGCCAGCAGAGGGGCCTCCTACGAGCAGTACTTC
.	few	TRBJ2-7	TRBV5-4	14	CASSPEQGVGEQYF	TGTGCCAGCAGCCCCGAACAAGGAGTGGGCGAGCAGTACTTC
TRBD1	few	TRBJ1-1	TRBV4-1	14	CASRLTGGRTEAFF	TGCGCCAGCAGACTCACAGGGGGGAGGACTGAAGCTTTCTTT
TRBD1	.	TRBJ1-5	TRBV2	16	CASTPSGGAVGQPQHF	TGTGCCAGCACCCCATCAGGGGGCGCGGTTGGGCAGCCCCAGCATTTT
TRBD1	.	TRBJ1-1	TRBV2	14	CASSEQGALTEAFF	TGTGCCAGCAGTGAACAGGGGGCGCTGACTGAAGCTTTCTTT
.	few	TRBJ2-1	TRBV9	15	CASSPGLSSYNEQFF	TGTGCCAGCAGCCCCGGTTTGAGCTCCTACAATGAGCAGTTCTTC